This T cell receptor (beta chain) is from a study of T-cell memory formation after mild COVID-19. As for the study in general: The TCR clusters were mostly specific to one donor.

To note about this clonotype: Its target is not known.

The germline V and J ends were trimmed by 4 bases and 4 bases, with 8 bases remaining between them. Germline CDR1 is SGHTA and CDR2 is FQGNSA. This CDR3 contains 13 residues. 5'RACE with constant-segment primers yielded barcoded, UMI-tagged TCR alpha and TCR beta cDNA libraries. Via MiXCR, TCRdb re-called the 5' RACE reads, giving one row per CDR3 protein. The sample has about 440,000 distinct CDR3 sequences; around 20% are singletons. Findings of the study overall: For contracting clones, CD4+ ones sat mainly in CM and EM, CD8+ in EMRA.

Source material: PBMCs or a T cell subset sorted from them (not recorded which). The gene calls are TRBV7-2 and TRBJ1-5; perhaps TRBD1 as D (5 bases). The receptor was derived from an adult woman who had mild COVID-19 (a few samples of this study predate the infection). Cell type and time point are not known. The CDR3 region is CASSWDLNQPQHF. The CDR3 nucleotides are TGTGCCAGCAGCTGGGACCTAAATCAGCCCCAGCATTTT.